This TCR beta chain was identified during a study of OX40 agonist ivuxolimab in advanced cancers. In the study overall: Three patients, one with hepatocellular carcinoma and two with cutaneous melanoma, responded partially. Study-wide points: Some of the lowest clonal expansion was seen in partial responders at 0.1-3.0 mg/kg.

The germline V gene encodes CDR1 SGHDT and CDR2 YYEEEE. The trim removed 5 bases at V and 9 bases at J, leaving 9 bases unmatched. The CDR3 covers 15 residues. In regard to this clone: Its antigen remains unknown.

Sequencing used immunoSEQ multiplex PCR; TCRdb keeps in-frame clones, though not all of them. In the table there are approximately 130,000 clones, 90% to 95% of which are singletons. The clonotype originates from an adult with an advanced solid tumor such as melanoma, head and neck, liver or kidney cancer. The sample consisted of CD4+ or CD8+ T cells sorted from blood, taken in a trial of the OX40 agonist ivuxolimab. The chain combines TRBV5-6 with TRBJ1-6; TRBD1 matches at 9 bases. CDR3 sequence (DNA): TGTGCCAGCAGTTGGGGGGACAGGGTTTCTTCACCCCTCCACTTT. It encodes CASSWGDRVSSPLHF.